This TCR beta chain was observed in a study of T cell changes during pregnancy in multiple sclerosis. Some clones are missing from TCRdb's copy, which holds only in-frame ones; the method was immunoSEQ multiplex PCR. The repertoire holds roughly 110,000 clones, with roughly 89% as singletons. Germline CDR1 reads MGHRA; CDR2 reads YSYEKL. The V segment lost 5 bases and the J segment 4 bases; nucleotides outside the gene matches: 9. This CDR3 is built from 16 residues. The sample here was peripheral blood, taken before pregnancy. The J gene is TRBJ2-1, the V gene TRBV4-1; 9 bases align to TRBD1. The clonotype originates from a female donor with multiple sclerosis, enrolled in a pregnancy study. The CDR3, as DNA: TGCGCCAGCAGCGGTTTACTCGGGACAGGGTACAATGAGCAGTTCTTC. Translated: CASSGLLGTGYNEQFF.